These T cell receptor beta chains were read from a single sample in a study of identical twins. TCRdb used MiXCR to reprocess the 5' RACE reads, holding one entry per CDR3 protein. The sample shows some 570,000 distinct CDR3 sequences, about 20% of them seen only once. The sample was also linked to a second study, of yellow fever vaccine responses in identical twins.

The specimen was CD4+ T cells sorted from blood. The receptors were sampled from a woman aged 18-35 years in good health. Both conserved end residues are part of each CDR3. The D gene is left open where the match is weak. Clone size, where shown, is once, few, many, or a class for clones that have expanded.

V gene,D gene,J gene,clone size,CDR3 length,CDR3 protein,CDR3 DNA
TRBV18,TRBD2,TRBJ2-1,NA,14,CASSLGLESDEQFF,TGTGCCAGCTCACTTGGACTAGAATCCGATGAGCAGTTCTTC
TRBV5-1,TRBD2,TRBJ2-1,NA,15,CASSDSGGPYNEQFF,TGCGCCAGCAGCGATAGCGGGGGGCCATACAATGAGCAGTTCTTC
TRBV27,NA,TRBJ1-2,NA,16,CASSPAPGTPNYGYTF,TGTGCCAGCAGCCCAGCTCCCGGGACACCGAACTATGGCTACACCTTC
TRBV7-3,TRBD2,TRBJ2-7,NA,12,CASTSGRTVQYF,TGTGCCAGCACCAGCGGGAGGACCGTGCAGTACTTC
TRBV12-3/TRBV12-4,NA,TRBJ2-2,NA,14,CASSPTTNTGELFF,TGTGCCAGCAGCCCCACAACTAACACCGGGGAGCTGTTTTTT
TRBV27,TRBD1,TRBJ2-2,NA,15,CASSPRQGTTGELFF,TGTGCCAGCAGTCCAAGACAGGGAACCACCGGGGAGCTGTTTTTT
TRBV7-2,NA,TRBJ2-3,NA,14,CASSLVARGDTQYF,TGTGCCAGCAGCTTAGTAGCTCGCGGAGATACGCAGTATTTT
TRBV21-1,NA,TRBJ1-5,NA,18,CASSTLGLRIPSNQPQHF,TGTGCCAGCAGCACCCTTGGGCTAAGGATCCCGAGCAATCAGCCCCAGCATTTT
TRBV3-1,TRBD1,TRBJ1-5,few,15,CASSQDTAGGQPQHF,TGTGCCAGCAGCCAAGATACAGCAGGGGGGCAGCCCCAGCATTTT
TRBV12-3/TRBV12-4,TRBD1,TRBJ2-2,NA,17,CACSSAAGTGLTGELFF,TGTGCCTGCAGTTCTGCCGCCGGGACAGGGTTGACCGGGGAGCTGTTTTTT
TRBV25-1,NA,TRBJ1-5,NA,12,CASSEGSGPQHF,TGTGCCAGCAGTGAGGGTTCGGGGCCCCAGCATTTT
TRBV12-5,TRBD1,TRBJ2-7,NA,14,CASGPGQGSYEQYF,TGTGCTAGTGGCCCTGGACAGGGTTCCTACGAGCAGTACTTC
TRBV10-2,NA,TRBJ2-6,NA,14,CASTQGSGANVLTF,TGCGCCAGCACCCAGGGGTCTGGGGCCAACGTCCTGACTTTC
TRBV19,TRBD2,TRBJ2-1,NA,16,CASSSELGGTYNEQFF,TGTGCCAGTAGTTCCGAACTGGGGGGGACCTACAATGAGCAGTTCTTC
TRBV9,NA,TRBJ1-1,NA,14,CASSREAMNTEAFF,TGTGCCAGCAGCAGGGAGGCAATGAACACTGAAGCTTTCTTT
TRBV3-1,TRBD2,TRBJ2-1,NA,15,CASSLSGVPGNEQFF,TGTGCCAGCTCGCTAAGCGGGGTTCCAGGTAATGAGCAGTTCTTC
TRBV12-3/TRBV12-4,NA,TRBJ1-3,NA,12,CASSPAGNTIYF,TGTGCCAGCAGTCCTGCTGGAAACACCATATATTTT
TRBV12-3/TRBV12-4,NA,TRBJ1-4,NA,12,CASSGPDEKLFF,TGTGCCAGCAGCGGGCCAGATGAAAAACTGTTTTTT
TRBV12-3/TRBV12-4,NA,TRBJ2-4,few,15,CASSLDRLKKNIQYF,TGTGCCAGCAGTTTAGACAGGCTGAAGAAAAACATTCAGTACTTC
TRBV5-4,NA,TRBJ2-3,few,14,CASSLWAGTDTQYF,TGTGCCAGCAGCTTGTGGGCAGGCACAGATACGCAGTATTTT
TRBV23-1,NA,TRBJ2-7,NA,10,CASSFYEQYF,TGCGCCAGCAGCTTCTACGAGCAGTACTTC
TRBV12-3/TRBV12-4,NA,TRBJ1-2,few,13,CASSTGVGDGYTF,TGTGCCAGCAGCACAGGAGTGGGTGATGGCTACACCTTC
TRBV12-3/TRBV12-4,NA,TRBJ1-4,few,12,CASTATNEKLFF,TGTGCCAGCACCGCAACTAATGAAAAACTGTTTTTT
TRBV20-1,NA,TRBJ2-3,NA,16,CSARGLASVGGDTQYF,TGCAGTGCTAGAGGCTTAGCCTCCGTAGGTGGGGATACGCAGTATTTT
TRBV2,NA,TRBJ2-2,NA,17,CASSGRAGPQRTGELFF,TGTGCCAGCAGTGGCCGGGCGGGACCCCAAAGGACCGGGGAGCTGTTTTTT
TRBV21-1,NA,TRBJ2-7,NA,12,CARVPRAYEQYF,TGTGCCAGGGTTCCTAGGGCCTACGAGCAGTACTTC
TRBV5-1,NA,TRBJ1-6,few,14,CASSLDADNSPLHF,TGCGCCAGCAGCTTGGATGCAGATAATTCACCCCTCCACTTT
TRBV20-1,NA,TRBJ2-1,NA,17,CSARDFGGGGAYNEQFF,TGCAGTGCTAGAGATTTTGGGGGCGGGGGCGCCTACAATGAGCAGTTCTTC
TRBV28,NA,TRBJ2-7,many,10,CASSRYEQYF,TGTGCCAGCAGCCGCTACGAGCAGTACTTC
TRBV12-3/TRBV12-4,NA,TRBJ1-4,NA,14,CASSSTPSNEKLFF,TGTGCCAGCAGTTCAACCCCGTCTAATGAAAAACTGTTTTTT
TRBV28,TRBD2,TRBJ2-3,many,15,CASSLGLAGAGTQYF,TGTGCCAGCAGTTTAGGACTAGCGGGAGCGGGTACGCAGTATTTT
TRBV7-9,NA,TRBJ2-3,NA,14,CASSSQDITDTQYF,TGTGCCAGCAGCTCCCAGGATATCACAGATACGCAGTATTTT
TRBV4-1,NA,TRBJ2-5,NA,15,CASSQFIGGEETQYF,TGCGCCAGCAGCCAATTTATAGGGGGAGAGGAGACCCAGTACTTC
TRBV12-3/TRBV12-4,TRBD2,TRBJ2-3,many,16,CASSRGLAGSTDTQYF,TGTGCCAGCAGTAGGGGACTAGCGGGTAGCACAGATACGCAGTATTTT
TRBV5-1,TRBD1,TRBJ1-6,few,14,CASTRDRVNSPLHF,TGCGCCAGCACCCGGGACAGGGTGAATTCACCCCTCCACTTT
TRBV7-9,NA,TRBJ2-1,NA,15,CASSLVPGSGNEQFF,TGTGCCAGCAGCTTAGTTCCCGGGAGCGGCAATGAGCAGTTCTTC
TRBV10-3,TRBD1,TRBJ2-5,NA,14,CAISGDRGRETQYF,TGTGCCATCAGTGGAGACAGGGGAAGAGAGACCCAGTACTTC
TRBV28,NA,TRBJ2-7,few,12,CASRIWGNEQYF,TGTGCCAGCAGGATTTGGGGGAACGAGCAGTACTTC
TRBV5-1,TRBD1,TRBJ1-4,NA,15,CASSFNRGANEKLFF,TGCGCCAGCAGCTTCAACAGGGGGGCTAATGAAAAACTGTTTTTT
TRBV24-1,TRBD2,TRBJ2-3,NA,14,CATGSSGGSDTQYF,TGTGCCACCGGTTCTAGCGGGGGGTCAGATACGCAGTATTTT
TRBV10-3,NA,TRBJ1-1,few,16,CAISDTTGRGTTEAFF,TGTGCCATCAGTGACACGACAGGAAGGGGTACGACTGAAGCTTTCTTT
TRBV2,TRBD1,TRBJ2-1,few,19,CASSVLRDREYTSYNEQFF,TGTGCCAGCAGTGTTCTCCGGGACAGGGAGTATACCTCCTACAATGAGCAGTTCTTC
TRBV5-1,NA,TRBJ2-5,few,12,CASSPSSETQYF,TGCGCCAGCAGCCCGTCGTCGGAGACCCAGTACTTC
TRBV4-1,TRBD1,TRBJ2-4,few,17,CASSQDFGTGGKNIQYF,TGCGCCAGCAGCCAAGATTTTGGGACAGGCGGAAAAAACATTCAGTACTTC
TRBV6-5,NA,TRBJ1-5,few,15,CASSYVGIGFQPQHF,TGTGCCAGCAGTTACGTTGGGATAGGGTTTCAGCCCCAGCATTTT
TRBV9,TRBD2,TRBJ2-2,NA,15,CASSVGTSGTGELFF,TGTGCCAGCAGCGTAGGAACTAGCGGCACCGGGGAGCTGTTTTTT
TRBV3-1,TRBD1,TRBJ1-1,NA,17,CASSQVTGTVMNTEAFF,TGTGCCAGCAGCCAAGTAACTGGGACAGTTATGAACACTGAAGCTTTCTTT
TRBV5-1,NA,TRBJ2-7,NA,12,CASSPNTYEQYF,TGCGCCAGCAGCCCGAACACCTACGAGCAGTACTTC
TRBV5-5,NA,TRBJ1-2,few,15,CASSLASGTNYGYTF,TGTGCCAGCAGCTTGGCCTCGGGGACGAACTATGGCTACACCTTC
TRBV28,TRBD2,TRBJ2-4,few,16,CASSLLAGGAKNIQYF,TGTGCCAGCAGTTTACTAGCGGGGGGAGCCAAAAACATTCAGTACTTC
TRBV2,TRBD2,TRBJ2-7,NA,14,CASSKRTSGNEQYF,TGTGCCAGCAGTAAAAGGACTAGCGGGAACGAGCAGTACTTC
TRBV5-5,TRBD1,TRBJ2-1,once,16,CASSLKGASSYNEQFF,TGTGCCAGCAGCTTAAAGGGGGCCAGCTCCTACAATGAGCAGTTCTTC
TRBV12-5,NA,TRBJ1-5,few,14,CASDKFPINQPQHF,TGTGCTAGTGACAAGTTTCCGATAAATCAGCCCCAGCATTTT
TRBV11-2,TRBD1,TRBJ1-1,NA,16,CASSPGMAGGITEAFF,TGTGCCAGCAGCCCGGGAATGGCAGGGGGCATCACTGAAGCTTTCTTT
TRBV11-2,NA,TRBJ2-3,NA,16,CASSNGETAFTDTQYF,TGTGCCAGCAGCAACGGGGAGACAGCCTTCACAGATACGCAGTATTTT
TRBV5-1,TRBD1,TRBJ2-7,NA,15,CASSLMGQGAYEQYF,TGCGCCAGCAGCTTGATGGGACAGGGGGCCTACGAGCAGTACTTC
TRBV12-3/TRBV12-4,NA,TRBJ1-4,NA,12,CASRVADEKLFF,TGTGCCAGCAGGGTGGCAGACGAAAAACTGTTTTTT
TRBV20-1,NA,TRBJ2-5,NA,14,CSAPWPSPQETQYF,TGCAGTGCTCCCTGGCCGTCACCCCAAGAGACCCAGTACTTC